This TCR beta chain originates from a study of blood T cell repertoires in COVID-19. Deletions cut 4 bases from V and 2 bases from J, with 17 bases between. The germline V gene encodes CDR1 LGHDT and CDR2 YNNKEL (reference sequence). The CDR3 has 16 residues. Using immunoSEQ multiplex PCR, the repertoire was profiled, and TCRdb retains in-frame clones only, with some absent. This table holds roughly 270,000 clones, 85% found once. Clinical histories supplied by participants themselves formed the basis of cohort assignment. Cohort 3 recovery required two negative PCRs, clearance, or symptom resolution.

The receptor's source is a woman aged 45-65 years who had recovered from COVID-19. Sequencing was performed on PBMCs or T cells enriched from blood (not recorded which). This chain joins TRBV3-1 (or the pseudogene TRBV3-2) and TRBJ1-1; no reliable D call. In DNA form, the CDR3 reads TGTGCCAGCAGCCTCTTATCCCGGCGGCTAAACACTGAAGCTTTCTTT. Protein: CASSLLSRRLNTEAFF.